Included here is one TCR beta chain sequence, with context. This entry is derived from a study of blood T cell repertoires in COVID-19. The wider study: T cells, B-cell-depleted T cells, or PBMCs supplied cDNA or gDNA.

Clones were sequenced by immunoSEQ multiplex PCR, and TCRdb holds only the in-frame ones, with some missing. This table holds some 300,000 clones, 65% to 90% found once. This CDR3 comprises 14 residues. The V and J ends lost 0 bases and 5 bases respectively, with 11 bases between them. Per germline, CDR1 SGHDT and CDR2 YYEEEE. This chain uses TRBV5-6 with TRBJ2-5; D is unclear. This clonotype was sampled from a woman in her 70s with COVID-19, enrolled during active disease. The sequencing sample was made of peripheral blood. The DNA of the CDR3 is TGTGCCAGCAGCTTGGACGGAATCGGGGAGACCCAGTACTTC. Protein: CASSLDGIGETQYF.